This T cell receptor beta chain appears in the sequencing data of a study of blood T cell repertoires in COVID-19. In the study overall: COVID-19 samples from acute and convalescent phases originated in the United States, Italy and Spain.

Using immunoSEQ multiplex PCR, the repertoire was profiled, and TCRdb retains in-frame clones only, with some absent. The profile shows 240,000 or so clones, around 87% of them singletons. Self-reported history from a screening survey and questionnaire set each donor's cohort. Looked up from germline, CDR1 is SGHRS and CDR2 is YFSETQ. CDR3 length equals 16 residues. The ends were cut back, 2 bases at V and 0 bases at J, with 12 bases in the middle. The clonotype was recovered from a woman between 40 and 50 years old with acute COVID-19. Sequenced material: PBMCs or T cells enriched from blood (not recorded which). V gene TRBV5-1 combines with J gene TRBJ2-1; a possible D gene is TRBD2 (5 bases). The CDR3 DNA is TGCGCCAGCAGCTTCGGGGTGGGCGGCTCCTACAATGAGCAGTTCTTC. Protein product: CASSFGVGGSYNEQFF. Full variable domain (remainder filled in from reference TRBV5-1 and TRBJ2-1): KAGVTQTPRYLIKTRGQQVTLSCSPISGHRSVSWYQQTPGQGLQFLFEYFSETQRNKGNFPGRFSGRQFSNSRSEMNVSTLELGDSALYLCASSFGVGGSYNEQFFGPGTRLTVL.